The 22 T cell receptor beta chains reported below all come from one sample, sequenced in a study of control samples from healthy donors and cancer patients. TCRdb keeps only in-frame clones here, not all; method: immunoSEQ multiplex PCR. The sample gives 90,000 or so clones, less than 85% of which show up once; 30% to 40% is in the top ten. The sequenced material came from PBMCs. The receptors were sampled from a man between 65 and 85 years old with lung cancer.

The CDR3 is CASSYLGTINYGYTF. The CDR3 region has the DNA TGTGCCAGCAGTTACCTAGGTACGATAAACTATGGCTACACCTTC. V gene TRBV6-6 combines with J gene TRBJ1-2, with D unresolved. The CDR3 has 15 residues. Germline V gene data show CDR1 as MNHNY and CDR2 as SVGAGI (reference sequence). Trimming removed 2 bases from V and 2 bases from J, with 12 bases in between.

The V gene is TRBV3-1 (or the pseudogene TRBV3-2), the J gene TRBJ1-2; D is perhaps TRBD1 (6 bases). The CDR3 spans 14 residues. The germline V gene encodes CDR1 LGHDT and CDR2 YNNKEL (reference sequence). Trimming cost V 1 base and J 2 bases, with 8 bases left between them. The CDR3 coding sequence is TGTGCCAGCAGCCAAGCACAGGGCAACTATGGCTACACCTTC. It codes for CASSQAQGNYGYTF.

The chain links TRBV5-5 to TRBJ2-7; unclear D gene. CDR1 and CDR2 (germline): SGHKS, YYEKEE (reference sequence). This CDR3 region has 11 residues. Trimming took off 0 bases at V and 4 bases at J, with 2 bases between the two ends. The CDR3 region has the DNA TGTGCCAGCAGCTTGGAGTACGAGCAGTACTTC. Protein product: CASSLEYEQYF.

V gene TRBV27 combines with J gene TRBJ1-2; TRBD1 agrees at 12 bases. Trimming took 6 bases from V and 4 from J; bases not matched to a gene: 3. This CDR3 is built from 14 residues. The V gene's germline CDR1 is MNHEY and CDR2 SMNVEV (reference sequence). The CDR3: CASRGQGATYGYTF. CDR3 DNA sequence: TGTGCCAGCAGGGGACAGGGGGCGACCTATGGCTACACCTTC.

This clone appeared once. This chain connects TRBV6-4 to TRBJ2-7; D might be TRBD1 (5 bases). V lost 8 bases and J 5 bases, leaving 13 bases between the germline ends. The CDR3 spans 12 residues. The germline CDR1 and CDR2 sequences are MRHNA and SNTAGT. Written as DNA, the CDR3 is TGTGCCAGCCCAGTCCAGGGTCACGAGCAGTACTTC. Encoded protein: CASPVQGHEQYF.

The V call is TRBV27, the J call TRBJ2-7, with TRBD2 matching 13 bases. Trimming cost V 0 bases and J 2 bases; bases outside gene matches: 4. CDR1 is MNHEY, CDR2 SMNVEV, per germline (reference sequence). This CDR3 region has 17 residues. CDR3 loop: CASSLSPLAGGPYEQYF. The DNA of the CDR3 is TGTGCCAGCAGTTTATCGCCACTAGCGGGGGGGCCCTACGAGCAGTACTTC.

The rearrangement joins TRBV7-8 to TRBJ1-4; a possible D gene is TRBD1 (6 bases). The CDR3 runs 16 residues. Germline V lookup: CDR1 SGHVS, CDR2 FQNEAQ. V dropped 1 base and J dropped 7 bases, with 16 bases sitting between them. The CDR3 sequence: CASSLGGGQGIEKLFF. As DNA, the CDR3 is TGTGCCAGCAGCTTAGGAGGGGGGCAAGGGATTGAAAAACTGTTTTTT.

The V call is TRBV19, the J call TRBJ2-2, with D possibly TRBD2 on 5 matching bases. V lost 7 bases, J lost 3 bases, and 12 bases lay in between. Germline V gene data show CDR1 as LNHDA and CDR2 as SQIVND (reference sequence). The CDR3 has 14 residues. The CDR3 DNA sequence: TGTGCCAGTAAGCTCATCGGGGACACCGGGGAGCTGTTTTTT. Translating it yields CASKLIGDTGELFF.

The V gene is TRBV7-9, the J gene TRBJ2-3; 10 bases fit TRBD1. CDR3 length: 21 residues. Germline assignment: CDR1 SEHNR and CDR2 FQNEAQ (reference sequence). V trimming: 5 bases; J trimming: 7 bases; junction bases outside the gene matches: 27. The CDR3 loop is CASSRDEVGVSGTGVMNTQYF. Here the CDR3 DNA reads TGTGCCAGCAGCCGGGATGAAGTAGGGGTATCCGGGACAGGGGTCATGAATACGCAGTATTTT.

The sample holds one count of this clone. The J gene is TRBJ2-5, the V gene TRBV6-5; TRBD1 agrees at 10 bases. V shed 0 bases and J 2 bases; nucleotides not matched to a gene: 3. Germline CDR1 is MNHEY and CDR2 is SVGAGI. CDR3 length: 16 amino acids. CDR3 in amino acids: CASSYSGTGVQETQYF. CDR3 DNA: TGTGCCAGCAGTTACTCTGGGACAGGGGTTCAAGAGACCCAGTACTTC.

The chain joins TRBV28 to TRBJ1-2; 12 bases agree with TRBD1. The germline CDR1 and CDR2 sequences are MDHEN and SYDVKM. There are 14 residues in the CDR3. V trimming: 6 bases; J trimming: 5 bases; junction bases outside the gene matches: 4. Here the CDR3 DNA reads TGTGCCAGCAGGCGGGACAGGGGGCCATATGGCTACACCTTC. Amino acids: CASRRDRGPYGYTF.

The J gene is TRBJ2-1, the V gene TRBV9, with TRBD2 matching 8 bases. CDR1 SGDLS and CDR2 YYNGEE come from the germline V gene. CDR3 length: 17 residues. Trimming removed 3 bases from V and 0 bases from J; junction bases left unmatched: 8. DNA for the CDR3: TGTGCCAGCAGCGCCTCTAGCGGGTTGAGCTCCTACAATGAGCAGTTCTTC. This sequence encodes CASSASSGLSSYNEQFF.

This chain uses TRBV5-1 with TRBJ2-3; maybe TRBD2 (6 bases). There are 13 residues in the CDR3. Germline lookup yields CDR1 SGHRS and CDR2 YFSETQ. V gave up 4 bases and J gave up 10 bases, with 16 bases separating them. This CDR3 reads CASSAGPAEAQYF. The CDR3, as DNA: TGCGCCAGCAGCGCGGGACCAGCCGAGGCGCAGTATTTT.

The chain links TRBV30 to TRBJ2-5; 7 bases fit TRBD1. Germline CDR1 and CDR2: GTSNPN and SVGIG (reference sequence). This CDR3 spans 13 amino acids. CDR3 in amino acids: CARSRDSKETQYF. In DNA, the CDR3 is TGTGCTAGGTCTCGGGACAGTAAAGAGACCCAGTACTTC.

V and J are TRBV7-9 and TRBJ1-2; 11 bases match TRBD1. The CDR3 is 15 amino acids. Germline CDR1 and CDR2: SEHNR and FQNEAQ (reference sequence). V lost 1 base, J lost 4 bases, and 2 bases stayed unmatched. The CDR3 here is CASSLGGTGGYGYTF. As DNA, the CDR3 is TGTGCCAGCAGCTTAGGTGGGACAGGGGGCTATGGCTACACCTTC.

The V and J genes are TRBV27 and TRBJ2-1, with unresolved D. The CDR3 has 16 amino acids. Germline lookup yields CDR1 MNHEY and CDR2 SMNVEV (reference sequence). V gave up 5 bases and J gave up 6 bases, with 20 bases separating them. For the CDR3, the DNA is TGTGCCAGCAGTGCGGCCGGGCCCGGCCCTTCCAATGAGCAGTTCTTC. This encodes CASSAAGPGPSNEQFF.

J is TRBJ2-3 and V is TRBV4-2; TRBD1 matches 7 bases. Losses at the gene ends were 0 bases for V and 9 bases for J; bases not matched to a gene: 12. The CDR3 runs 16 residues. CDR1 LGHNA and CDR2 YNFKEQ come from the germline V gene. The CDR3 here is CASSQERIADRDTQYF. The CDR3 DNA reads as TGTGCCAGCAGCCAAGAACGAATTGCAGACAGGGACACGCAGTATTTT.

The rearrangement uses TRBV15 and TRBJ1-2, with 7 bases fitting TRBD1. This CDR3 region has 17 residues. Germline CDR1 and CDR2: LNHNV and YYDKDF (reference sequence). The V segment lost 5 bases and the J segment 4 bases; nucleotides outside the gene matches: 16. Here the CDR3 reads CATSSPRGGTESYGYTF. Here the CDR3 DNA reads TGTGCCACCAGCTCACCCAGGGGGGGGACGGAGTCCTATGGCTACACCTTC.

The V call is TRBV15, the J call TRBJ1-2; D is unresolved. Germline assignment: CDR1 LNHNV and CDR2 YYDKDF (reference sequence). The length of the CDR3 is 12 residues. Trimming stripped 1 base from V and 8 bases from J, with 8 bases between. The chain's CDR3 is CATSRGNDGYTF. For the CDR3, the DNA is TGTGCCACCAGCAGAGGGAATGACGGCTACACCTTC.

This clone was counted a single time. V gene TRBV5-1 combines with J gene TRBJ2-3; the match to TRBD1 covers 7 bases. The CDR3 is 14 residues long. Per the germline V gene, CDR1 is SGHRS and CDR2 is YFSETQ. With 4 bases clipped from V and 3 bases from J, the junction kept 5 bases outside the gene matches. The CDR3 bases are TGCGCCAGCAGCCCTAAGACAGGGACAGATACGCAGTATTTT. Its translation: CASSPKTGTDTQYF.

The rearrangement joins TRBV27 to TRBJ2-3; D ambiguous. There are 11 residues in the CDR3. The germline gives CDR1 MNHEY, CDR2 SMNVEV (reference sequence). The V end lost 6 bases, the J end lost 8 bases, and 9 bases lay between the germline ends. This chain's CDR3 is CASSGPLTQYF. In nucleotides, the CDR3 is TGTGCCAGCAGCGGACCTCTTACGCAGTATTTT.

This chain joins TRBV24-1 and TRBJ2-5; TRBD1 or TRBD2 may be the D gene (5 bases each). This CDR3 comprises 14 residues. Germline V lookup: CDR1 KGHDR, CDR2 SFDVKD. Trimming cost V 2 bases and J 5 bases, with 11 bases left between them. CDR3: CATSDSDEGETQYF. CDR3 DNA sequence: TGTGCCACCAGTGATTCTGACGAGGGGGAGACCCAGTACTTC.